This T cell receptor (beta chain) was recorded in a study of cytomegalovirus exposure and HLA in healthy donors. For the study at large: Earlier findings included 100 million to 130 million unique TCR beta sequences obtained from around 180 million T cells. The study's findings and limits: Reportedly, diagnosis of cytomegalovirus status by the classifier showed high specificity and sensitivity. Follow-up analysis found HLA locus-dependent TCR association rates, highest for DRB1 and lowest for HLA-C. Immune exposure data for these donors was limited to CMV serostatus.

Details on this clone: Its matching antigen is unknown.

The CDR3 extends over 15 amino acids. Per the germline V gene, CDR1 is LNHDA and CDR2 is SQIVND (reference sequence). V was pared by 2 bases and J by 7 bases, with 18 bases between. Primers included in the PCR were 60 Vbeta and 13 Jbeta primers. This table comes from immunoSEQ multiplex PCR, and its TCRdb copy is limited to in-frame clones, with some not included. Here the sample spans roughly 150,000 clones, nearly 80% being singletons. The source is a woman in her 40s in good health and CMV-seronegative. The source material was PBMCs. This chain connects TRBV19 to TRBJ2-7, with D maybe TRBD2 (5 bases). DNA for the CDR3: TGTGCCAGTAGTATAACAGACCGCGCCGGAGGAGAGCAGTACTTC. This sequence encodes CASSITDRAGGEQYF.